A selection of T cell receptor beta chains follows, all from one sample in a study of blood T cells in healthy people across ages. TCRdb re-called the 5' RACE reads with MiXCR, one entry per CDR3 protein. The data show 700,000 to 900,000 distinct CDR3 sequences, about 55% seen once. Sequenced input: blood. These receptors were collected from a man older than 75 in good health. Both conserved end residues are part of each CDR3. D genes are given only for firm matches. Rows may omit the clone size; those that give it use once, few, many or a size class.

D gene	clone size	J gene	V gene	CDR3 DNA	CDR3 protein
.	.	TRBJ2-4	TRBV9	TGTGCCAGCAGCGTAGATGTATGGGAGGTACGGGCCAAAAACATTCAGTACTTC	CASSVDVWEVRAKNIQYF
.	once	TRBJ1-2	TRBV12-3/TRBV12-4	TGTGTCAGCAGTCGGGCAGGGTCCTATGGCTACACCTTC	CVSSRAGSYGYTF
.	.	TRBJ2-5	TRBV5-6	TGTGCCAGCAGCTTGAAGCCAGGGGCCTTACAAGAGACCCAGTACTTC	CASSLKPGALQETQYF
TRBD2	.	TRBJ2-7	TRBV3-1	TGTGCCAGCAGCCAAGGACCGGGACTAGCGGAATACGAGCAGTACTTC	CASSQGPGLAEYEQYF
.	.	TRBJ2-5	TRBV7-6	TGTGCCAGCAGCTCCTGGCGGGAGACCCAGTACTTC	CASSSWRETQYF
TRBD2	.	TRBJ2-1	TRBV29-1	TGCAGCGTTGGACTAGCGGGGGGGAAGTCCTACAATGAGCAGTTCTTC	CSVGLAGGKSYNEQFF
.	.	TRBJ1-2	TRBV3-1	TGTGCCAGCAGCCTGGGACGGCCGGGGGGCTACACCTTC	CASSLGRPGGYTF
TRBD1	few	TRBJ2-1	TRBV27	TGTGCCAGCAGGAGGACAGGGAGAGGCGATGAGCAGTTCTTC	CASRRTGRGDEQFF
.	few	TRBJ2-1	TRBV7-9	TGTGCCAGCAGCGAGATCGGCAATGAGCAGTTCTTC	CASSEIGNEQFF
.	.	TRBJ2-5	TRBV1	TGCACCAGCAGCCTCCAAGGACTAACGTACCAAGAGACCCAGTACTTC	CTSSLQGLTYQETQYF
TRBD1	.	TRBJ2-7	TRBV7-9	TGTGCCAGCAGCATTCCGAGGACAGGGCTCTCCTACGAGCAGTACTTC	CASSIPRTGLSYEQYF
.	.	TRBJ1-5	TRBV3-1	TGTGCCAGCAGCCAGGGTTCGGGCCTTGGCAATCAGCCCCAGCATTTT	CASSQGSGLGNQPQHF
TRBD2	few	TRBJ2-5	TRBV29-1	TGCAGCGCCCTGACTAGCGGGAGCGAGACCCAGTACTTC	CSALTSGSETQYF
TRBD2	.	TRBJ2-7	TRBV5-1	TGCGCCAGCAGCTTGGTAGCGGGAGGGGCCTACGAGCAGTACTTC	CASSLVAGGAYEQYF
.	.	TRBJ2-4	TRBV20-1	TGCAGTGCTAGAACTACCATGGGGGAGCAGTACTTC	CSARTTMGEQYF
TRBD2	.	TRBJ2-1	TRBV10-3	TGTGCCATCAGCCCGGGACTAGCCTCCTACAATGAGCAGTTCTTC	CAISPGLASYNEQFF
TRBD1	few	TRBJ1-2	TRBV20-1	TGCAGTGCCCCGGGACAGGGGGGGTTCTATGGCTACACCTTC	CSAPGQGGFYGYTF
.	.	TRBJ2-7	TRBV24-1	TGTGCCACCAGTGCGAGCGGCGAGCAGTACTTC	CATSASGEQYF
TRBD1	few	TRBJ1-2	TRBV7-2	TGTGCCAGCGGTAGACAGGGGGCGCCTAGCGGCTACACCTTC	CASGRQGAPSGYTF
.	.	TRBJ2-1	TRBV7-2	TGTGCCAGCAGCCTCAGGGAGAGCTCCTACAATGAGCAGTTCTTC	CASSLRESSYNEQFF
.	.	TRBJ2-1	TRBV20-1	TGCAGTGCTAGAGAGATTCTTCCTACCTACAATGAGCAGTTCTTC	CSAREILPTYNEQFF
.	.	TRBJ1-1	TRBV29-1	TGCAGCGCGGGACACAACACTGAAGCTTTCTTT	CSAGHNTEAFF
.	few	TRBJ2-7	TRBV3-1	TGTGCCAGCAGCCGGCGACCCGCAGGGACGGGGTCCTACGAGCAGTACTTC	CASSRRPAGTGSYEQYF
.	.	TRBJ2-4	TRBV20-1	TGCAGTGCTAGAGGGGAAGTCGCCAAAAACATTCAGTACTTC	CSARGEVAKNIQYF
.	.	TRBJ2-3	TRBV25-1	TGTGCCAGCAGTGCTGGACTGGGGGACACAGATACGCAGTATTTT	CASSAGLGDTDTQYF
.	.	TRBJ1-1	TRBV6-4	TGTGCCAGCAGTGACTCCCGCGGGGGGCCAGCTTTCTTT	CASSDSRGGPAFF
.	few	TRBJ2-1	TRBV12-3/TRBV12-4	TGTGCCAGCACTAGGGACATAAGGACGGAGCAGTTCTTC	CASTRDIRTEQFF
TRBD2	.	TRBJ2-1	TRBV20-1	TGCAGTGCTAGTAGCGGGAGGGGGAATGAGCAGTTCTTC	CSASSGRGNEQFF
.	.	TRBJ2-7	TRBV27	TGTGCCAGCAGTGGATCCAGGGGCCCCTACGAGCAGTACTTC	CASSGSRGPYEQYF
.	.	TRBJ2-5	TRBV9	TGTGCCAGCAGCGCTCCCGATGAGACGTACCAAGAGACCCAGTACTTC	CASSAPDETYQETQYF
.	.	TRBJ2-1	TRBV6-5	TGTGCCAGCACCCCCCTAGGGACACCGATCAATGAGCAGTTCTTC	CASTPLGTPINEQFF
.	.	TRBJ2-5	TRBV24-1	TGTGCCACCAGTGATTGGATGGGAGAGACCCAGTACTTC	CATSDWMGETQYF
.	.	TRBJ2-5	TRBV2	TGTGCCAGCAGTGTCCACAAAGAGACCCAGTACTTC	CASSVHKETQYF
.	.	TRBJ2-7	TRBV21-1	TGTGCCAGCAGCAGAGAGCAGGAAAAATCCTACGAGCAGTACTTC	CASSREQEKSYEQYF
TRBD1	.	TRBJ2-7	TRBV6-6	TGTGCCAGCAGTTCCTGGGACAGGAGCGAGCAGTACTTC	CASSSWDRSEQYF
TRBD2	.	TRBJ2-7	TRBV9	TGTGCCAGCAGCGTAGGCGGCCGGGGGGGAGAGCAGTACTTC	CASSVGGRGGEQYF
TRBD1	.	TRBJ2-3	TRBV25-1	TGTGCCAGCAGTGATGGACAGGGACACAGATACGCGTATTTT	CASSDGQGHRYAYF
.	few	TRBJ1-4	TRBV29-1	TGCAGCGTTGAAGACGGTTATAATGAAAAACTGTTTTTT	CSVEDGYNEKLFF
.	few	TRBJ2-1	TRBV10-3	TGTGCCATCTCCGACTACAATGAGCAGTTCTTC	CAISDYNEQFF
TRBD2	.	TRBJ2-5	TRBV7-2	TGTGCCAGCAGCTTTGACTGGACTAGCGGTAGGGATGAGCAGTACTTC	CASSFDWTSGRDEQYF
TRBD2	.	TRBJ2-3	TRBV12-3/TRBV12-4	TGTGCCAGCAGCCAGACTAGCGGGAGAGGTACGCAGTATTTT	CASSQTSGRGTQYF
.	.	TRBJ1-3	TRBV3-1	TGTGTCAGCAGCCAAGGCAGGTGGACTGGAAACACCATATATTTT	CVSSQGRWTGNTIYF
.	.	TRBJ2-4	TRBV28	TGTGCCAGCAGCAGTACAGGGTTGAACATTCAGTACTTC	CASSSTGLNIQYF
.	.	TRBJ1-6	TRBV6-5	TGTGCCAGCAGTTACTCGAGCGGGGGCATGAGGACCCTCCACTTT	CASSYSSGGMRTLHF
.	.	TRBJ1-4	TRBV2	TGTGCCAGCAAACAGGGTGCAACTAATGAAAAACTGTTTTTT	CASKQGATNEKLFF
TRBD2	few	TRBJ2-1	TRBV2	TGTGCCAGCAGATTTGGACTAGCGGGAGGGCGTAATGAGCAGTTCTTC	CASRFGLAGGRNEQFF
.	few	TRBJ2-7	TRBV6-5	TGTGCCAGCAGTTACTTCGGTCAGGGGCCCTACGAGCAGTACTTC	CASSYFGQGPYEQYF
TRBD1	once	TRBJ1-4	TRBV20-1	TGCAGTGCGGGACAGGGTAATGAAAAACTGTTTTTT	CSAGQGNEKLFF
.	.	TRBJ2-7	TRBV20-1	TGCAGTGCTAGAGATCATGGGGAGATGGGCGCCGGCGAGCAGTACTTC	CSARDHGEMGAGEQYF
.	.	TRBJ1-2	TRBV25-1	TGTGCCAGCAGTGTTGCCCGAGGCGGCTACACCTTC	CASSVARGGYTF
.	.	TRBJ2-7	TRBV24-1	TGTGCCACCAGTGATTCCCGGCGGCCGTCGTACGAGCAGTACTTC	CATSDSRRPSYEQYF
.	.	TRBJ2-3	TRBV7-2	TGTGCCAGCAACCAAAGGGGGCGCGGGGCAGATACGCAGTATTTT	CASNQRGRGADTQYF
TRBD2	.	TRBJ2-1	TRBV2	TGTGCCAGCAGGACTAGCGGGAGAAGCAATGAGCAGTTCTTC	CASRTSGRSNEQFF
.	few	TRBJ1-5	TRBV12-3/TRBV12-4	TGTGCCAGCAGTTTAGTCCGGGGACAGCCCCAGCATTTT	CASSLVRGQPQHF
.	.	TRBJ2-5	TRBV10-3	TGTGCCATCAGTGAGTTCACAGGGGGGGAAGAGACCCAGTACTTC	CAISEFTGGEETQYF
.	.	TRBJ2-1	TRBV20-1	TGCAGTGCTCCGCCGAGGGGGACGGTTTACAATGAGCAGTTCTTC	CSAPPRGTVYNEQFF
.	few	TRBJ1-6	TRBV20-1	TGCAGTGCTAGAGCTCCGAGAGGCAACAATTCACCCCTCCACTTT	CSARAPRGNNSPLHF
.	.	TRBJ2-7	TRBV28	TGTGCCAGCAGTTCACGGGGCGTCCGCGACACCTACGAGCAGTACTTC	CASSSRGVRDTYEQYF
.	few	TRBJ2-7	TRBV7-8	TGTGCCAGCAGCTTAGATTTATCGATTCCCTATGAGTACTTC	CASSLDLSIPYEYF